In its sample, the clone carrying this TCR beta chain was seen a few times. The CDR3 has 15 residues. Germline assignment: CDR1 SGHTS and CDR2 YDEGEE. With 0 bases removed from V and 0 bases from J, the gap between germline ends came to 7 bases. These data are taken from a study of control samples from healthy donors and cancer patients. Sequencing was performed with immunoSEQ multiplex PCR; in TCRdb, only in-frame clones are kept and a portion is missing. The table records roughly 20,000 clones, 84% of them present only once. The sample was PBMCs. This TCR was recovered from a man aged 55-75 years with colorectal cancer. The J gene is TRBJ1-5, the V gene TRBV5-8; no definite D call. The CDR3 DNA follows: TGTGCCAGCAGCTTGGCTGACTATAGCAATCAGCCCCAGCATTTT. Residues: CASSLADYSNQPQHF.